These T cell receptor beta chains were read from a single sample in a study of T cells in Graves' hyperthyroidism and ophthalmopathy. TCRdb re-derived calls from the multiplex PCR reads in MiXCR, one entry per CDR3 protein. Of 350,000 to 400,000 distinct CDR3 sequences in the sample, about 19% were seen once. Sequenced input: blood. The receptors were gathered from a young woman with Graves' hyperthyroidism. Each CDR3 is given with its conserved first and last residue. D genes are given only for firm matches. Not all rows give a size; the values are once, few, many and, for expanded clones, a class.

TRBV7-6,TRBJ2-5,.,many,CASSPAWGETQYF,TGTGCCAGCAGCCCAGCATGGGGGGAGACCCAGTACTTC
TRBV7-2,TRBJ1-2,.,many,CASSSTSANYGYTF,TGTGCCAGCAGCTCCACATCAGCTAACTATGGCTACACCTTC
TRBV11-2,TRBJ1-2,TRBD1,many,CASSQGTGGFDGYTF,TGTGCCAGCAGCCAGGGGACAGGGGGCTTTGATGGCTACACCTTC
TRBV7-6,TRBJ2-5,TRBD2,many,CASSSRLAGDLSRKTQYF,TGTGCCAGCAGCTCCAGACTAGCGGGGGACCTATCTCGGAAGACCCAGTACTTC
TRBV12-3/TRBV12-4,TRBJ2-2,.,many,CASRAPDVDGELFF,TGTGCCAGCAGAGCCCCGGACGTCGACGGGGAGCTGTTTTTT
TRBV12-3/TRBV12-4,TRBJ2-5,.,many,CASSPPHGGQETQYF,TGTGCCAGCAGCCCCCCCCATGGGGGCCAAGAGACCCAGTACTTC
TRBV2,TRBJ2-5,.,many,CASSGGVEETQYF,TGTGCCAGCAGTGGCGGGGTAGAGGAGACCCAGTACTTC
TRBV5-1,TRBJ1-5,.,.,CASSLGWGPGQPQHF,TGCGCCAGCAGCTTGGGGTGGGGACCCGGTCAGCCCCAGCATTTT
TRBV7-2,TRBJ2-5,.,many,CASSALYQETQYF,TGTGCCAGCAGCGCTCTTTATCAAGAGACCCAGTACTTC
TRBV6-1,TRBJ1-3,.,many,CASSEIDRPSGNTIYF,TGTGCCAGCAGTGAAATAGACAGACCCTCTGGAAACACCATATATTTT
TRBV4-2,TRBJ2-7,.,many,CASSQDGGYRSYEQYF,TGTGCCAGCAGCCAAGACGGGGGATACAGGTCCTACGAGCAGTACTTC
TRBV7-8,TRBJ1-1,.,many,CASSLLTANTEAFF,TGTGCCAGCAGCTTATTAACGGCCAACACTGAAGCTTTCTTT
TRBV7-8,TRBJ1-5,TRBD1,.,CANCRDRVDQPQHF,TGTGCCAACTGCCGGGACAGGGTCGACCAGCCCCAGCATTTT
TRBV7-3,TRBJ1-1,.,few,CASSLRAASTEAFF,TGTGCCAGCAGCCTTAGGGCAGCGTCCACTGAAGCTTTCTTT
TRBV11-2,TRBJ2-5,TRBD1,.,CASSADRIETQYF,TGTGCCAGCAGCGCGGACAGGATAGAGACCCAGTACTTC
TRBV20-1,TRBJ1-5,TRBD1,.,CSAPGQGNQPQHF,TGCAGTGCTCCGGGACAGGGGAATCAGCCCCAGCATTTT
TRBV10-1,TRBJ1-6,.,many,CASSKELGVNSPLHF,TGCGCCAGCAGCAAAGAACTAGGAGTGAATTCACCCCTCCACTTT
TRBV28,TRBJ1-1,.,many,CASSLSLDRLAFF,TGTGCCAGCAGTTTATCCCTCGATCGTTTAGCTTTCTTT
TRBV7-8,TRBJ2-7,.,.,CASSLGESRTGEQYF,TGTGCCAGCAGCTTGGGGGAGAGTCGTACAGGCGAGCAGTACTTC
TRBV7-2,TRBJ2-5,.,many,CASSFSSTVQETQYF,TGTGCCAGCAGCTTTTCGTCTACAGTTCAAGAGACCCAGTACTTC
TRBV4-1,TRBJ1-1,.,many,CASSQGFLRRKTEAFF,TGCGCCAGCAGCCAAGGTTTTTTGAGACGGAAGACTGAAGCTTTCTTT
TRBV6-1,TRBJ2-7,.,.,CASSEALQSYDQYF,TGTGCCAGCAGTGAAGCCTTGCAGTCCTACGATCAGTACTTC
TRBV2,TRBJ2-7,TRBD1,many,CASSSDRAEYSYEQYF,TGTGCCAGCAGTTCCGACAGGGCCGAATACTCCTACGAGCAGTACTTC
TRBV27,TRBJ1-2,.,many,CASSPLLDSNYGYTF,TGTGCCAGCAGTCCACTCCTGGACAGCAACTATGGCTACACCTTC
TRBV24-1,TRBJ2-5,.,many,CATSEWKTQYF,TGTGCCACCAGCGAGTGGAAGACCCAGTACTTC
TRBV20-1,TRBJ2-5,.,many,CSVRRESGETQYF,TGCAGTGTCCGACGGGAATCGGGAGAGACCCAGTACTTC
TRBV12-3/TRBV12-4,TRBJ1-1,.,many,CASSIYREDTEAFF,TGTGCCAGCAGCATCTACAGGGAGGACACTGAAGCTTTCTTT
TRBV28,TRBJ1-5,.,many,CASTLLDSPFSNQPQHF,TGTGCCAGCACCCTCTTGGACAGCCCGTTCAGCAATCAGCCCCAGCATTTT
TRBV28,TRBJ2-5,TRBD2,many,CASSIGGGAGETQYF,TGTGCCAGCAGTATAGGCGGGGGGGCAGGGGAGACCCAGTACTTC
TRBV5-5,TRBJ2-7,.,few,CASSSQGQEQYF,TGTGCCAGCAGCTCCCAGGGGCAAGAGCAGTACTTC
TRBV6-2/TRBV6-3,TRBJ2-7,.,many,CASSYLAGWRHSYEQYF,TGTGCCAGCAGTTACTTGGCCGGGTGGCGACACTCCTACGAGCAGTACTTC
TRBV6-5,TRBJ1-1,.,many,CASSFFGENTEAFF,TGTGCCAGCAGTTTTTTTGGGGAAAACACTGAAGCTTTCTTT
TRBV11-2,TRBJ1-2,.,.,CASSSRTVYGYTF,TGTGCCAGCAGCTCGCGGACTGTCTATGGCTACACCTTC
TRBV28,TRBJ1-2,.,many,CASSSPPRGAFYGYTF,TGTGCCAGCAGTTCCCCCCCGCGGGGAGCCTTCTATGGCTACACCTTC
TRBV12-3/TRBV12-4,TRBJ1-5,.,.,CASSPTGPNQPQHF,TGTGCCAGCAGCCCTACGGGCCCCAATCAGCCCCAGCATTTT
TRBV20-1,TRBJ1-5,TRBD1,many,CSAKGGQHNQPQHF,TGCAGTGCTAAGGGGGGACAGCACAATCAGCCCCAGCATTTT
TRBV27,TRBJ2-6,TRBD1,.,CASGRGGRWGANVLTF,TGTGCCAGCGGGAGAGGGGGCAGGTGGGGGGCCAACGTCCTGACTTTC
TRBV2,TRBJ2-5,.,many,CASSGEAETQYF,TGTGCCAGCAGTGGAGAGGCAGAGACCCAGTACTTC
TRBV6-1,TRBJ2-7,TRBD2,many,CASSEVGGGRLTSWAYEQYF,TGTGCCAGCAGTGAAGTGGGCGGTGGCAGACTGACTAGCTGGGCTTACGAGCAGTACTTC
TRBV19,TRBJ1-1,.,many,CASSSFWGDSNTEAFF,TGTGCCAGTTCATCGTTTTGGGGGGACTCGAACACTGAAGCTTTCTTT
TRBV7-9,TRBJ2-5,TRBD1,many,CASNRDRERETQYF,TGTGCCAGCAATCGAGACAGGGAACGGGAGACCCAGTACTTC
TRBV10-3,TRBJ2-2,.,many,CATVGHSNTGELFF,TGTGCAACAGTAGGACATTCGAACACCGGGGAGCTGTTTTTT
TRBV7-8,TRBJ1-1,.,many,CASSFSPREIAEAFF,TGTGCCAGCAGTTTTTCCCCCAGGGAGATCGCTGAAGCTTTCTTT
TRBV12-3/TRBV12-4,TRBJ1-2,.,many,CASSTFLRGGYTF,TGTGCCAGCAGCACCTTTCTCCGGGGTGGCTACACCTTC
TRBV7-3,TRBJ2-2,.,.,CASSSGRGYTGELFF,TGTGCCAGCAGCTCTGGCAGGGGTTATACCGGGGAGCTGTTTTTT
TRBV12-3/TRBV12-4,TRBJ1-5,.,many,CASSFTRDQPQHF,TGTGCCAGCAGTTTTACGAGGGATCAGCCCCAGCATTTT
TRBV24-1,TRBJ1-5,.,many,CATSDGEGWAQPQHF,TGTGCCACCAGTGATGGGGAGGGATGGGCTCAGCCCCAGCATTTT
TRBV27,TRBJ1-5,.,many,CASRLGGAPSHQPQHF,TGTGCCAGCAGATTAGGGGGGGCTCCCTCCCATCAGCCCCAGCATTTT
TRBV18,TRBJ2-5,TRBD1,many,CASSDGQEETQYF,TGTGCCAGCTCAGACGGACAGGAAGAGACCCAGTACTTC
TRBV11-2,TRBJ2-7,.,many,CASSRQGGPSYEQYF,TGTGCCAGCAGCCGTCAAGGGGGGCCGTCCTACGAGCAGTACTTC
TRBV11-2,TRBJ2-5,TRBD1,.,CASSLRTGGQETQYF,TGTGCCAGCAGCCTACGGACAGGGGGCCAAGAGACCCAGTACTTC
TRBV29-1,TRBJ2-7,TRBD1,.,CSVEGDRGIEQYF,TGCAGCGTTGAGGGGGACAGGGGGATCGAGCAGTACTTC
TRBV5-1,TRBJ1-2,.,.,CASSLRDLNYGYTF,TGCGCCAGCAGCTTGCGGGACTTGAACTATGGCTACACCTTC
TRBV2,TRBJ2-7,.,many,CASSETEDYEQYF,TGTGCCAGCAGTGAAACGGAGGACTACGAGCAGTACTTC
TRBV20-1,TRBJ1-5,TRBD1,many,CSARDNRGMISNQPQHF,TGCAGTGCTAGAGATAACAGGGGGATGATAAGCAATCAGCCCCAGCATTTT
TRBV2,TRBJ2-7,.,.,CASSNQGWDYEQYF,TGTGCCAGCAGTAACCAGGGATGGGATTACGAGCAGTACTTC
TRBV28,TRBJ1-2,.,many,CASSPPDRSAYGYTF,TGTGCCAGCAGTCCACCCGACAGGTCTGCCTATGGCTACACCTTC